This T cell receptor beta chain was identified in a study of post-analysis software for immune sequencing data. General study results and limits: Patients with multiple sclerosis recorded significantly lower normalized Chao1 diversity than controls, the study found. F measure showed strong co-clustering of same-batch samples. With TRBV5-6, TRBV5-1 and TRBV20-1 included, about five TRBV segments were more frequent in patients than in controls.

As for this clonotype: Its target is not known.

V lost 10 bases to trimming and J lost 7 bases; unmatched junction nucleotides: 11. The CDR3 sequence is 15 residues long. Germline V lookup: CDR1 SGHVS, CDR2 FQNEAQ. Unique molecular identifiers tagged the TCR beta cDNA libraries. TCRdb used MiXCR to reprocess the PCR reads, holding one entry per CDR3 protein. The profile shows 450,000 or so distinct CDR3 sequences, roughly 45% of them singletons. The sequence was obtained from a girl between 5 and 17 years old with multiple sclerosis. Sequencing was carried out using blood. The chain couples TRBV7-8 to TRBJ2-4, with 12 bases that match TRBD1. The CDR3 nucleotides read TGTGCCACAATCCGGGACAGGGGGCAGAGGAACATTCAGTACTTC. It codes for CATIRDRGQRNIQYF.